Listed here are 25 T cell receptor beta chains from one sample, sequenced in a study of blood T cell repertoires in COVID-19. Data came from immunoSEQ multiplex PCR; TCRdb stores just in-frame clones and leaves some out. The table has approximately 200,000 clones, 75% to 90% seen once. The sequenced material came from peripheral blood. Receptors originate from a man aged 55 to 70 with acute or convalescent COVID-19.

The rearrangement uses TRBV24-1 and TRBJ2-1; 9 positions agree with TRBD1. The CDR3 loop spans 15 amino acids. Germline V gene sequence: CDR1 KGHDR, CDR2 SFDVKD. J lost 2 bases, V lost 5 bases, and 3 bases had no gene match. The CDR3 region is CATSGGDRAYNEQFF. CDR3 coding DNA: TGTGCCACCAGTGGGGGGGACAGGGCCTACAATGAGCAGTTCTTC.

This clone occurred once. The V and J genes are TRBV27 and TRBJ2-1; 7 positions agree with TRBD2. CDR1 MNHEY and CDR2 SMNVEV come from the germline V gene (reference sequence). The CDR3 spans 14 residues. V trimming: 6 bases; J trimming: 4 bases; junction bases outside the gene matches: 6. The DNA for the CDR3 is TGTGCCAGCAGCCTCGGGAGGCGGTACAATGAGCAGTTCTTC. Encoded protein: CASSLGRRYNEQFF.

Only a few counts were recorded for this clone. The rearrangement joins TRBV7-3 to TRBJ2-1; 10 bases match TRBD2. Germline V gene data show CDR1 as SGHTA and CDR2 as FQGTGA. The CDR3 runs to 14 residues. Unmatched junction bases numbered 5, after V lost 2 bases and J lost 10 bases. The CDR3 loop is CASSLAVLAGEQFF. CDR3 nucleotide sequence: TGTGCCAGCAGCTTAGCCGTACTAGCGGGAGAGCAGTTCTTC.

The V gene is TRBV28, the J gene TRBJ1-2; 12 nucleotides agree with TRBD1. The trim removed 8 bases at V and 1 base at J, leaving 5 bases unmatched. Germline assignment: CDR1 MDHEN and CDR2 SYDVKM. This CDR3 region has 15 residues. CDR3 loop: CASGGQGADNYGYTF. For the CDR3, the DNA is TGTGCCAGCGGGGGACAGGGGGCGGATAACTATGGCTACACCTTC.

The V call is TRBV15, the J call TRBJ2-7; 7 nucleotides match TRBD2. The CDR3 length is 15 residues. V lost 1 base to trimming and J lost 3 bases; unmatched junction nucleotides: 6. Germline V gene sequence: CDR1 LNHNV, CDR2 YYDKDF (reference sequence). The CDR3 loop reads CATSRGRGGDYEQYF. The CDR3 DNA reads TGTGCCACCAGCAGAGGTCGGGGAGGGGACTACGAGCAGTACTTC. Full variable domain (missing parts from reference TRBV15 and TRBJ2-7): DAMVIQNPRYQVTQFGKPVTLSCSQTLNHNVMYWYQQKSSQAPKLLFHYYDKDFNNEADTPDNFQSRRPNTSFCFLDIRSPGLGDTAMYLCATSRGRGGDYEQYFGPGTRLTVT.

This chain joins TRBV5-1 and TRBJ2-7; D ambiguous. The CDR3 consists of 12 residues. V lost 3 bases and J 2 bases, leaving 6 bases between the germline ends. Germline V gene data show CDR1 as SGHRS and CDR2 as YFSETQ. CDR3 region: CASSSTPYEQYF. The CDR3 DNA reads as TGCGCCAGCAGCTCTACCCCCTACGAGCAGTACTTC.

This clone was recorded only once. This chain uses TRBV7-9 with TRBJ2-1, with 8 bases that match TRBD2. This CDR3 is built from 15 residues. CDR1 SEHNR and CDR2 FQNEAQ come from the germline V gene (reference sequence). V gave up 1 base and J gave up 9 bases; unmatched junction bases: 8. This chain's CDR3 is CASSLVTGGPGEQFF. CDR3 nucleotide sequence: TGTGCCAGCAGCTTAGTCACGGGAGGGCCGGGTGAGCAGTTCTTC.

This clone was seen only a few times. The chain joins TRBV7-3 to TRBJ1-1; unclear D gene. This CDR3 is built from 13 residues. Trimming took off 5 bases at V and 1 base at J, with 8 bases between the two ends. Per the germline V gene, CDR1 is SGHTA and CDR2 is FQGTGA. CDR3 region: CASSPSGNTEAFF. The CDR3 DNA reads TGTGCCAGCAGCCCCTCAGGGAACACTGAAGCTTTCTTT.

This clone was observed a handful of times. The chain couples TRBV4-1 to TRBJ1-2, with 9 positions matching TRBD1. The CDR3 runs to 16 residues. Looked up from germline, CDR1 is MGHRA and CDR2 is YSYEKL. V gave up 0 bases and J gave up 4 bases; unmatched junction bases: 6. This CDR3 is CASSQEDRGSSYGYTF. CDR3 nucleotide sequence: TGCGCCAGCAGCCAAGAGGACAGGGGATCGAGCTATGGCTACACCTTC.

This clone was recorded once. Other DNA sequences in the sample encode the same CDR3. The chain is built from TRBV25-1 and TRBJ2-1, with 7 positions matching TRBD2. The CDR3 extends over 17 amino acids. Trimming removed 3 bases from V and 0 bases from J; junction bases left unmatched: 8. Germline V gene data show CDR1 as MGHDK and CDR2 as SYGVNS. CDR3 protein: CASSDGRSGISYNEQFF. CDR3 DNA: TGTGCCAGCAGTGACGGGAGGTCCGGAATCTCCTACAATGAGCAGTTCTTC.

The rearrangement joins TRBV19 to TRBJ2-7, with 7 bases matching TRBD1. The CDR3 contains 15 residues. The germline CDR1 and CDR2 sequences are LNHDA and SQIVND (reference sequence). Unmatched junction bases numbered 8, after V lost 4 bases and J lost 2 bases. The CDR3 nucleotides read TGTGCCAGTAGTACCCCGGGACAGCTACCCTACGAGCAGTACTTC. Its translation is CASSTPGQLPYEQYF.

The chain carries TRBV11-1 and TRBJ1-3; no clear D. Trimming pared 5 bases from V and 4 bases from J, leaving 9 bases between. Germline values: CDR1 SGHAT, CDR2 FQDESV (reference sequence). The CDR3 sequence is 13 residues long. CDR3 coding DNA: TGTGCCAGCAGCGCTAGAGGCGGAAACACCATATATTTT. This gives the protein CASSARGGNTIYF.

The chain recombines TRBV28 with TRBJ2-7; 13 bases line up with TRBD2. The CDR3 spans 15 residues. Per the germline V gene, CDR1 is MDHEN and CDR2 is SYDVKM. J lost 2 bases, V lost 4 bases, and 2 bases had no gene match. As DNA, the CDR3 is TGTGCCAGCAGTTCGGGACTAGCGGGAACCTACGAGCAGTACTTC. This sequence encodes CASSSGLAGTYEQYF.

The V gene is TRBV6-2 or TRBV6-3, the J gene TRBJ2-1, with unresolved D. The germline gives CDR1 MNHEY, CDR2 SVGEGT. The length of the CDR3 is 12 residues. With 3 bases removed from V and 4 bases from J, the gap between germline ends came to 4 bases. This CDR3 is CASSYLYNEQFF. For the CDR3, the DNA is TGTGCCAGCAGTTATCTATACAATGAGCAGTTCTTC.

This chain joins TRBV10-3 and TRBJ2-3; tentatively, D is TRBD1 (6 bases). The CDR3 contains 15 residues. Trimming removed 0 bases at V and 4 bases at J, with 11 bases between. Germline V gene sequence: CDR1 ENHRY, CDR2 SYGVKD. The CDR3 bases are TGTGCCATCAGTGAGTCGATACAGGGCCCAGATACGCAGTATTTT. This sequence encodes CAISESIQGPDTQYF.

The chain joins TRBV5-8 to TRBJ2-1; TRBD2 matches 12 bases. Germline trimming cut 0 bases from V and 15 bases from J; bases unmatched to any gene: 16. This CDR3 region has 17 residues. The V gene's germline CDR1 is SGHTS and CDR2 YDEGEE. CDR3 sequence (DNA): TGTGCCAGCAGCTTGGAGGGGCTAGCGGGAGGGCCTTTGAGGCGGTTCTTC. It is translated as CASSLEGLAGGPLRRFF.

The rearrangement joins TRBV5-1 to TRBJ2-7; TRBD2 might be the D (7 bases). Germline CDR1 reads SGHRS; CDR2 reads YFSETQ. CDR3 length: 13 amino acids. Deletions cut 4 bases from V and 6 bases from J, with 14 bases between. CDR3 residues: CASSPRGGSEQYF. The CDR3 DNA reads TGCGCCAGCAGCCCAAGGGGGGGCAGCGAGCAGTACTTC.

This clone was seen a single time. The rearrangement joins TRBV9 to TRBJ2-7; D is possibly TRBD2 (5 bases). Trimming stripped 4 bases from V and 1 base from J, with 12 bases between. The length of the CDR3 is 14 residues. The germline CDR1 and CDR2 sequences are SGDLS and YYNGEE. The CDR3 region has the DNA TGTGCCAGCAGCCCCCGGACTGTTTCCTACGAGCAGTACTTC. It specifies CASSPRTVSYEQYF.

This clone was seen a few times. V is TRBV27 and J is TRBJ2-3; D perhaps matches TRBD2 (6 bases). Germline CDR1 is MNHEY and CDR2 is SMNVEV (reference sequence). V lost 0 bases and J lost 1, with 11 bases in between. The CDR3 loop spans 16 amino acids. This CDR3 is CASSLSRGIGTDTQYF. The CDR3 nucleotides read TGTGCCAGCAGTTTATCTCGCGGGATTGGCACAGATACGCAGTATTTT.

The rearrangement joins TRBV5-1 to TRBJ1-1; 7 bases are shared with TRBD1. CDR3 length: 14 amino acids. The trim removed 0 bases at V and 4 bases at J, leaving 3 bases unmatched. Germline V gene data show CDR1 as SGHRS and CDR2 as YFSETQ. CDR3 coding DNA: TGCGCCAGCAGCTTGGCAGGGGGAACCACTGAAGCTTTCTTT. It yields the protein CASSLAGGTTEAFF.

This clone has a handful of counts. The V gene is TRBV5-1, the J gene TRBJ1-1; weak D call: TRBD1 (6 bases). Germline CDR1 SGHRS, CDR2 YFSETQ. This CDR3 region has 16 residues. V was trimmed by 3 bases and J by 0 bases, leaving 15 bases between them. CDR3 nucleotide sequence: TGCGCCAGCAGCTACTCAGGGGTTATGGTGAACACTGAAGCTTTCTTT. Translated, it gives CASSYSGVMVNTEAFF.

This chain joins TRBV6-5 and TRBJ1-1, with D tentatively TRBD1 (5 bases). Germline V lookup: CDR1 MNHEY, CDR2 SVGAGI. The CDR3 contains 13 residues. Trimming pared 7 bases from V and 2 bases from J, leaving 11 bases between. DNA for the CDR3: TGTGCCAGCACTGCAGGACAAAACACTGAAGCTTTCTTT. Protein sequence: CASTAGQNTEAFF.

The CDR3 protein is CASSPEGGDTQYF. As DNA, the CDR3 is TGCGCCAGCAGCCCGGAAGGAGGGGATACGCAGTATTTT. The chain joins TRBV5-1 to TRBJ2-3, with D maybe TRBD2 (6 bases). Trimming cost V 4 bases and J 6 bases, with 12 bases left between them. The germline gives CDR1 SGHRS, CDR2 YFSETQ. This CDR3 is built from 13 residues.

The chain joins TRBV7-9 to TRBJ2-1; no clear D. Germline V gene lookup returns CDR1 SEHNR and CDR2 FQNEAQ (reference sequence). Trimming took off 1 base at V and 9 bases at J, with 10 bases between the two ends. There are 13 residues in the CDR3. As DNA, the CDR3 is TGTGCCAGCAGCTTAGTACGGGTCGGTGAGCAGTTCTTC. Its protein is CASSLVRVGEQFF. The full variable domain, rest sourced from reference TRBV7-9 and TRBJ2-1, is DTGVSQNPRHKITKRGQNVTFRCDPISEHNRLYWYRQTLGQGPEFLTYFQNEAQLEKSRLLSDRFSAERPKGSFSTLEIQRTEQGDSAMYLCASSLVRVGEQFFGPGTRLTVL.

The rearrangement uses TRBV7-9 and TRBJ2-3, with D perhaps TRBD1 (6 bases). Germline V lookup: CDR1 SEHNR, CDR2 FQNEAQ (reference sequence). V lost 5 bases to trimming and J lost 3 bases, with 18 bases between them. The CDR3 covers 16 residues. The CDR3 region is CASSPQGRGKTDTQYF. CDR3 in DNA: TGTGCCAGCAGCCCCCAAGGAAGGGGGAAAACAGATACGCAGTATTTT. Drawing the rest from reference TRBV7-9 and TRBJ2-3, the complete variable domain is DTGVSQNPRHKITKRGQNVTFRCDPISEHNRLYWYRQTLGQGPEFLTYFQNEAQLEKSRLLSDRFSAERPKGSFSTLEIQRTEQGDSAMYLCASSPQGRGKTDTQYFGPGTRLTVL.